This entry lists 18 T cell receptor beta chains sequenced from one sample in a study of T cell clonality in common variable immunodeficiency. Profiled with immunoSEQ multiplex PCR; TCRdb holds only in-frame clones, not every one. Altogether tens of thousands of clones were found in the sample, and no singletons occur. Study-wide points: Common variable immunodeficiency TCR beta sequences reportedly had fewer deletions and N-nucleotide insertions.

Antigen specificity for these receptors is unknown. The sample taken for sequencing was peripheral blood mononuclear cells. The receptor set was obtained from a human donor with common variable immunodeficiency.

The table lists this clone with a few counts. The read terminates 3 residues before the CDR3 end, so the remaining end is supplied by the germline J gene. The chain has TRBV29-1 and TRBJ1-2, with 7 bases that match TRBD1. The CDR3 length is 16 residues. V dropped 5 bases and J dropped 2; count of bases not matched to a gene: 14. Per germline, CDR1 SQVTM and CDR2 ANQGSEA. CDR3 residues: CSVYRGVVAGNYGYTF. CDR3 DNA, as far as it was read: TGCAGCGTTTACAGGGGTGTAGTTGCCGGGAACTATGGC.

As to this clone: From the germline J gene comes the end of the CDR3, since the read stops 3 residues before it. This rearrangement joins TRBV7-2 to TRBJ1-2, with TRBD1 matching over 8 bases. Germline CDR1 and CDR2: SGHTA and FQGNSA. Trimming cost V 6 bases and J 4 bases; bases outside gene matches: 4. The CDR3 loop spans 13 amino acids. CDR3 bases read: TGTGCCAGCAGTGACAGGGGCCTCTATGGC. Protein: CASSDRGLYG. From start to end, the CDR3 is CASSDRGLYGYTF.

This clone was detected only a few times. With the read ending 3 residues before the CDR3 end, the germline J gene is used to fill in that end. The genes are TRBV7-9 and TRBJ2-7; 8 nucleotides match TRBD1. Germline V lookup: CDR1 SEHNR, CDR2 FQNEAQ (reference sequence). V was clipped by 2 bases and J by 5 bases; unmatched bases: 5. The CDR3 totals 14 residues. CDR3 sequence reads: CASSLRTGRDEQYF. The DNA read from the CDR3 is TGTGCCAGCAGCTTAAGGACAGGGAGAGACGAG.

This clone was detected many times. CDR3 bases read: TGTGCCAGCACTCCGCCTAAGGCCGGGTACAATGAG. Its translation is CASTPPKAGYNE. The complete CDR3 sequence is CASTPPKAGYNEQFF. This sequence joins TRBV7-8 and TRBJ2-1; D unresolved. Coverage ceases 3 residues before the CDR3 finishes, and the germline J gene fills in the end. The CDR3 length is 15 residues. Looked up from germline, CDR1 is SGHVS and CDR2 is FQNEAQ. V shed 7 bases and J shed 4 bases, with 17 bases lying between them. The variable domain in full, completed from reference TRBV7-8 and TRBJ2-1, reads GAGVSQSPRYKVAKRGQDVALRCDPISGHVSLFWYQQALGQGPEFLTYFQNEAQLDKSGLPSDRFFAERPEGSVSTLKIQRTQQEDSAVYLCASTPPKAGYNEQFFGPGTRLTVL.

In the case of this clone: The read comes to an end 3 residues before the CDR3 does, leaving the germline J gene to fill in the end. The gene calls are TRBV11-3 and TRBJ2-5, with 9 bases aligning to TRBD2. The germline V gene has CDR1 SGHNT and CDR2 YENEEA. This CDR3 region has 13 residues. V lost 8 bases and J lost 3; bases outside the gene matches: 4. The CDR3 DNA, read in part, is TGTGCCAGCCGCGGGGGGGATAAAGAGACC. It translates to CASRGGDKET. The full CDR3 sequence reads CASRGGDKETQYF.

On this clone: The read terminates 3 residues before the CDR3 end, so the remaining end is supplied by the germline J gene. The chain carries TRBV19 and TRBJ2-6, with 9 bases identical to TRBD1. V lost 5 bases, J lost 7 bases, and 21 bases stayed unmatched. The CDR3 has 20 amino acids. Germline V gives CDR1 LNHDA, CDR2 SQIVND (reference sequence). The CDR3 DNA, read in part, is TGTGCCAGTAGTCTTCTACCCCTCACCGGGACAGGGATTGGAGCCAACGTC. This gives the protein CASSLLPLTGTGIGANV. The whole CDR3 sequence is CASSLLPLTGTGIGANVLTF.

About this clone itself: The sequence runs out 3 residues before the end of the CDR3; the remainder is reconstructed from the germline J gene. The rearrangement links TRBV18 to TRBJ1-1; D is uncertain. Germline CDR1 reads KGHSH; CDR2 reads LQKENI. V lost 3 bases, J lost 1 base, and 9 bases lay in between. The CDR3 consists of 14 residues. CDR3 sequence: CASSPADSNTEAFF. Incomplete CDR3 DNA: TGTGCCAGCTCACCGGCAGATTCGAACACTGAA.

This clone has only a few counts. From the germline J gene comes the end of the CDR3, since the read stops 3 residues before it. V is TRBV6-2 or TRBV6-3 and J is TRBJ1-2; possibly TRBD1 for D (6 bases). From germline, CDR1 is MNHEY and CDR2 SVGEGT. Trimming cost V 6 bases and J 2 bases, with 13 bases left between them. There are 14 residues in the CDR3. CDR3 loop: CASSGQLINYGYTF. The CDR3 DNA, read in part, is TGTGCCAGCAGCGGACAGCTCATAAACTATGGC.

This clone was counted only a few times. The DNA ends 3 residues before the CDR3 does, and the rest of the CDR3 is filled in from the germline J gene. The rearrangement uses TRBV20-1 and TRBJ2-7; possibly TRBD2 for D (5 bases). The CDR3 contains 14 residues. The V end lost 1 base, the J end lost 6 bases, and 16 bases lay between the germline ends. The V gene's germline CDR1 is DFQATT and CDR2 SNEGSKA (reference sequence). CDR3 bases read: TGCAGTGCTAGAGGATCTACCCAAAGCGGCGAG. Its translation is CSARGSTQSGE. The entire CDR3 protein reads CSARGSTQSGEQYF.

This clone was counted between two and nine times. The CDR3 extends 3 residues past the end of the read, so its final part is completed from the germline J gene. The chain uses TRBV6-1 and TRBJ2-5, with 13 bases that match TRBD2. Germline values: CDR1 MNHNS, CDR2 SASEGT. The CDR3 covers 15 residues. V shed 4 bases and J 5 bases; nucleotides not matched to a gene: 4. CDR3: CASSGGLAGRETQYF. The CDR3 bases that were read are TGTGCCAGCAGTGGGGGACTAGCGGGGAGGGAGACC.

This clone showed up many times. From the germline J gene comes the end of the CDR3, since the read stops 3 residues before it. The chain combines TRBV30 with TRBJ1-1; D perhaps matches TRBD1 (5 bases). Germline V lookup: CDR1 GTSNPN, CDR2 SVGIG (reference sequence). Trimming took 0 bases from V and 5 from J, leaving 10 bases between them. The CDR3 has 13 amino acids. The part of the CDR3 DNA that was read is TGTGCCTGGAGTGTACCAGGGAGGACTGAA. Its protein is CAWSVPGRTE. From start to end, the CDR3 is CAWSVPGRTEAFF.

This clone was seen more than once but under ten times. From the germline J gene comes the end of the CDR3, since the read stops 3 residues before it. The J gene is TRBJ2-7, the V gene TRBV11-3; a possible D gene is TRBD2 (6 bases). The V end was cut by 4 bases, the J end by 6 bases, with 10 bases between. Looked up from germline, CDR1 is SGHNT and CDR2 is YENEEA. The CDR3 has 12 residues. Partial CDR3 DNA: TGTGCCAGCAGCTCCCGGGGGTTCGAG. Amino acid sequence: CASSSRGFE. The entire CDR3 sequence reads CASSSRGFEQYF.

On this clone: The read stops 3 residues short of the end of the CDR3; the missing end is completed from the germline J gene. J is TRBJ2-5 and V is TRBV7-3, with D possibly TRBD2 on 7 matching bases. Trimming left V 5 bases short and J 5 bases short, with 18 bases between. Germline V gene lookup returns CDR1 SGHTA and CDR2 FQGTGA. CDR3 length equals 15 residues. The sequenced part of the CDR3 DNA is TGTGCCAGCAGCCTAAAGGGGGGGCGCGGGGAGACC. This translates into CASSLKGGRGET. The whole CDR3 is CASSLKGGRGETQYF. Together with reference TRBV7-3 and TRBJ2-5, the CDR3 gives the full variable domain: GAGVSQTPSNKVTEKGKYVELRCDPISGHTALYWYRQSLGQGPEFLIYFQGTGAADDSGLPNDRFFAVRPEGSVSTLKIQRTERGDSAVYLCASSLKGGRGETQYFGPGTRLLVL.

This clone was observed at least ten times. The read gets to within 3 residues of the CDR3 end, and the germline J gene fills in the rest. V and J are TRBV20-1 and TRBJ1-2; no definite D call. The CDR3 contains 12 residues. Trimming left V 0 bases short and J 5 bases short, with 7 bases between. Looked up from germline, CDR1 is DFQATT and CDR2 is SNEGSKA (reference sequence). This chain's CDR3 is CSARDKAYGYTF. The CDR3 bases that were read are TGCAGTGCTAGAGATAAAGCTTATGGC.

This clone was seen repeatedly, ten times or more. The read halts 3 residues ahead of the CDR3 end, with the missing end drawn from the germline J gene. The gene calls are TRBV5-1 and TRBJ2-2; D is unclear. The CDR3 runs to 13 residues. The V and J ends lost 3 bases and 2 bases respectively, with 5 bases between them. CDR1 SGHRS and CDR2 YFSETQ come from the germline V gene. The part of the CDR3 DNA that was read is TGCGCCAGCAGCTATACTAACACCGGGGAG. Protein sequence: CASSYTNTGE. The CDR3, in full, reads CASSYTNTGELFF.

About this clone: The read ends 3 residues shy of where the CDR3 ends; the end is completed using the germline J gene. The chain links TRBV2 to TRBJ2-7; maybe TRBD1 (5 bases). This CDR3 contains 17 residues. The V end lost 6 bases, the J end lost 3 bases, and 24 bases lay between the germline ends. The germline V gene encodes CDR1 SNHLY and CDR2 FYNNEI. The CDR3 protein is CASRDADKSWGVYEQYF. The sequenced CDR3 bases are TGTGCCAGCAGGGACGCAGACAAATCCTGGGGCGTCTACGAG.

This clone was observed a few times. The CDR3 goes on 3 residues after the read ends, and that part is filled in from the germline J gene. The V call is TRBV7-9, the J call TRBJ1-6, with D possibly matching TRBD1 (5 bases). V shed 1 base and J shed 8 bases, with 12 bases lying between them. The CDR3 has 15 amino acids. The germline V gene has CDR1 SEHNR and CDR2 FQNEAQ (reference sequence). Incomplete CDR3 DNA: TGTGCCAGCAGCTTAGGGGGTAGGGGATATTCACCC. It yields the protein CASSLGGRGYSP. The entire CDR3 reads CASSLGGRGYSPLHF.

This clone was seen only a few times. The read falls 3 residues short of the CDR3 end, and the missing part is taken from the germline J gene. The chain joins TRBV19 to TRBJ1-4; D is unclear. The CDR3 covers 14 residues. The V gene lost 8 bases and the J gene lost 0 bases, with 10 bases spanning the gap. Germline V gene lookup returns CDR1 LNHDA and CDR2 SQIVND (reference sequence). The sequenced part of the CDR3 DNA is TGTGCCAGTTCCATTACAGCAACTAATGAAAAA. Amino acid sequence: CASSITATNEK. The complete CDR3 reads CASSITATNEKLFF.